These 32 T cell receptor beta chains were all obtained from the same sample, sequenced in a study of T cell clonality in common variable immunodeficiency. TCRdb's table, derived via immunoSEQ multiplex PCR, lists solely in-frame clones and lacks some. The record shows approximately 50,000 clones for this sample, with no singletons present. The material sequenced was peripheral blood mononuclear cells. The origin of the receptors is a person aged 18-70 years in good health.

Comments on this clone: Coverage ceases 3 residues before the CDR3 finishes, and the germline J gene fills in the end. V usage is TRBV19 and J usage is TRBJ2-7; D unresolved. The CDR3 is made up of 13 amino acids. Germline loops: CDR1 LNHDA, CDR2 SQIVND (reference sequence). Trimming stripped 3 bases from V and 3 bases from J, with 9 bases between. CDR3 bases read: TGTGCCAGTAGTATCAGAGACAACTACGAG. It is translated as CASSIRDNYE. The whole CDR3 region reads CASSIRDNYEQYF.

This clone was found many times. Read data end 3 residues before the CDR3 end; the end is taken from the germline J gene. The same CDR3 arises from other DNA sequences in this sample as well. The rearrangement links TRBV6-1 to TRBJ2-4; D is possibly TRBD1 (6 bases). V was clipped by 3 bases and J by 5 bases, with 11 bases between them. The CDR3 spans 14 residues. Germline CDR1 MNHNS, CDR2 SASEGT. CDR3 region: CASSESGVQNIQYF. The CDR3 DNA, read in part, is TGTGCCAGCAGTGAGTCAGGGGTCCAAAACATT.

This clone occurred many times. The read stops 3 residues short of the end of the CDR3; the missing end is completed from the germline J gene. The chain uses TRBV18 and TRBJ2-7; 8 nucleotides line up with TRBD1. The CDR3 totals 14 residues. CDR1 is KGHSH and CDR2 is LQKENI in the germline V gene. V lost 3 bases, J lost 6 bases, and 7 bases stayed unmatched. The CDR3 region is CASSPSTGDGEQYF. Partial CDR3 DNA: TGTGCCAGCTCACCGTCGACAGGGGACGGCGAG.

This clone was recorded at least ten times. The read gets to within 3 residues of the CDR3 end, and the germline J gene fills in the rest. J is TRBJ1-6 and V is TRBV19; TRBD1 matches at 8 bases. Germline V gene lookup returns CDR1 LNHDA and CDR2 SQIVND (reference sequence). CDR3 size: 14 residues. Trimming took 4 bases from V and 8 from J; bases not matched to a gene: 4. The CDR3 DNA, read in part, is TGTGCCAGTAGTAAAGACAGGGGTGATTCACCC. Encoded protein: CASSKDRGDSP. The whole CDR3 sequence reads CASSKDRGDSPLHF.

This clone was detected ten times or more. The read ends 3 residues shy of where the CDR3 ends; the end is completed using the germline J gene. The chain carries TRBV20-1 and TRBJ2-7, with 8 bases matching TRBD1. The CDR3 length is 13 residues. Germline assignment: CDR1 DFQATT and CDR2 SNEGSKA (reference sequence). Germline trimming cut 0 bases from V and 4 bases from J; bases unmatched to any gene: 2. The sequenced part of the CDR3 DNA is TGCAGTGCTAGAGACCAGGGGGCTTACGAG. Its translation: CSARDQGAYE. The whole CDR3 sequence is CSARDQGAYEQYF.

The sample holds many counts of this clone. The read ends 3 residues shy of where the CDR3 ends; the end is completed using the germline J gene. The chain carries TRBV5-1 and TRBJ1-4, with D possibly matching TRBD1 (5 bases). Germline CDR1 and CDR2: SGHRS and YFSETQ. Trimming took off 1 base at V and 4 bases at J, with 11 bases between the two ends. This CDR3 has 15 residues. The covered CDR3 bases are TGCGCCAGCAGCTTGCATCAGGGCGGTAATGAAAAA. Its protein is CASSLHQGGNEK. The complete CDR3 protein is CASSLHQGGNEKLFF.

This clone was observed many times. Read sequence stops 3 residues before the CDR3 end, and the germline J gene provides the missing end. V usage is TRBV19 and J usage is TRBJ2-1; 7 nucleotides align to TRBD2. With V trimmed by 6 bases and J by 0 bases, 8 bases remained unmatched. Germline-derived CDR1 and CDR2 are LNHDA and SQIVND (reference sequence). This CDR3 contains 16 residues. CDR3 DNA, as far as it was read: TGTGCCAGTAGGGCCAAACGGGGGGTCTCCTACAATGAG. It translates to CASRAKRGVSYNE. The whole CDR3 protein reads CASRAKRGVSYNEQFF.

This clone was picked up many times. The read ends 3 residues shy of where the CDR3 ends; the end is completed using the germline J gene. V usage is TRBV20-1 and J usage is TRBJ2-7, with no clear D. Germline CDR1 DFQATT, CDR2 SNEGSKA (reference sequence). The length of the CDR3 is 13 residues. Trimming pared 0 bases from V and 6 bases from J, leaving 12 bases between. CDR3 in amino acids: CSARDIKGPEQYF. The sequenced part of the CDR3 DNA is TGCAGTGCTAGAGATATCAAGGGCCCCGAG.

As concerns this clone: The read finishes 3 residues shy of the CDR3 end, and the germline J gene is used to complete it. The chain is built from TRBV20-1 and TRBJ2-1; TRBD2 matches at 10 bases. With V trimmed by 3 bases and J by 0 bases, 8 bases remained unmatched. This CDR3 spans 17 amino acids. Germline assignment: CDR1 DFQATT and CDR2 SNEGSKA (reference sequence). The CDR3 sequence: CSASSLAGVFSYNEQFF. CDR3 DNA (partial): TGCAGTGCTAGCTCGCTAGCGGGGGTCTTCTCCTACAATGAG.

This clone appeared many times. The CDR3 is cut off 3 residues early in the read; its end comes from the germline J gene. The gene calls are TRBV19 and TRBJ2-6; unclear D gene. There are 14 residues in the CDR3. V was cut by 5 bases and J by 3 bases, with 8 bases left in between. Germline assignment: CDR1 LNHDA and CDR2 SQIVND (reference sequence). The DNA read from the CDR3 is TGTGCCAGTAGTTTCTCGGGTGGGGCCAACGTC. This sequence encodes CASSFSGGANV. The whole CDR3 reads CASSFSGGANVLTF.

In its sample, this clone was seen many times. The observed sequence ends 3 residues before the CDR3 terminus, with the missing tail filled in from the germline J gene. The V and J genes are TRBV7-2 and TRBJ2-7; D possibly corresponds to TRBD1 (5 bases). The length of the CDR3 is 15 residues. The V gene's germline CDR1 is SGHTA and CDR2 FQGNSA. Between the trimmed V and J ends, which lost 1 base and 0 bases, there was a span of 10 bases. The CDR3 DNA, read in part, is TGTGCCAGCAGCTTAGGGGGCAGACTCTCCTACGAG. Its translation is CASSLGGRLSYE. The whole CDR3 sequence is CASSLGGRLSYEQYF.

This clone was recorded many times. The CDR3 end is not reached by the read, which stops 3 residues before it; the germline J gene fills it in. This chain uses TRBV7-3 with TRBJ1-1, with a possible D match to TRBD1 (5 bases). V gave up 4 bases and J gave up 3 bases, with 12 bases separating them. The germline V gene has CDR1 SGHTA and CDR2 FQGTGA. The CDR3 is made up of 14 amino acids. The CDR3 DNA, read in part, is TGTGCCAGCAGCTCATCGGGGGGAGACACTGAA. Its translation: CASSSSGGDTE. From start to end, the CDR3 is CASSSSGGDTEAFF.

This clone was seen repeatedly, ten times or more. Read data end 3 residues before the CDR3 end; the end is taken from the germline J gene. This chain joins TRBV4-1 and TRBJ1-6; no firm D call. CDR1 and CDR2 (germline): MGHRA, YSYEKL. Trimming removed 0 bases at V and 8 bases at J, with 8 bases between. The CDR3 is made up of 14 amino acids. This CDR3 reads CASSQDSAYSPLHF. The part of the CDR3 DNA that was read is TGCGCCAGCAGCCAAGATTCCGCGTATTCACCC.

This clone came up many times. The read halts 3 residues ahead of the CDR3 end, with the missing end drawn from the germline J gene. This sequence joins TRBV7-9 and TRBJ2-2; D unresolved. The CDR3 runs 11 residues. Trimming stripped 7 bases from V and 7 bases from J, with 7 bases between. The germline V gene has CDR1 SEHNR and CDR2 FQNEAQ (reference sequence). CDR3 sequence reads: CASKNNGELFF. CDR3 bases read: TGTGCCAGCAAAAATAACGGGGAG.

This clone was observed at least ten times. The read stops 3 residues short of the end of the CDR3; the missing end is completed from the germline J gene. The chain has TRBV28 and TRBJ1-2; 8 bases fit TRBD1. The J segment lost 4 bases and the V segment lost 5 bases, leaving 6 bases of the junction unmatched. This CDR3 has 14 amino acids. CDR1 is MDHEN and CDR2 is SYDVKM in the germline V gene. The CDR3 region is CASSEGQGIYGYTF. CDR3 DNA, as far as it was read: TGTGCCAGCAGTGAAGGACAGGGAATCTATGGC.

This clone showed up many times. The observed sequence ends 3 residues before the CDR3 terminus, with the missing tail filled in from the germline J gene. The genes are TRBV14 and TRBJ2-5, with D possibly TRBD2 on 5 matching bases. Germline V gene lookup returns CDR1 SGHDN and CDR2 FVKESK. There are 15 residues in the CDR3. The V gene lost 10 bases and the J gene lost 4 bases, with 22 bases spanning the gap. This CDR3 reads CANRAELISLETQYF. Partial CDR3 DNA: TGTGCCAACAGAGCGGAGTTAATCTCCCTAGAGACC.

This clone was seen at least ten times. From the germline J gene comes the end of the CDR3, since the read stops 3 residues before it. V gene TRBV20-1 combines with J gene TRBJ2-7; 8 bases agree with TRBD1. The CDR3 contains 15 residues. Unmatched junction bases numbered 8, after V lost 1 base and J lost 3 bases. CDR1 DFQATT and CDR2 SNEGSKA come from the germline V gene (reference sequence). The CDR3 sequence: CSARGGQGRIYEQYF. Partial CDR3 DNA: TGCAGTGCTAGAGGCGGACAGGGAAGGATCTACGAG.

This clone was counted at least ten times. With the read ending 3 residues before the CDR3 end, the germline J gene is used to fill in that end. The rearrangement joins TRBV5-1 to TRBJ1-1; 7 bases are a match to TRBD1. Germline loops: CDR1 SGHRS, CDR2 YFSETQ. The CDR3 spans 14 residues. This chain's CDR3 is CASSLAATGNQAFF. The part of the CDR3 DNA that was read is TGCGCCAGCAGCTTGGCAGCGACAGGGAACCAA.

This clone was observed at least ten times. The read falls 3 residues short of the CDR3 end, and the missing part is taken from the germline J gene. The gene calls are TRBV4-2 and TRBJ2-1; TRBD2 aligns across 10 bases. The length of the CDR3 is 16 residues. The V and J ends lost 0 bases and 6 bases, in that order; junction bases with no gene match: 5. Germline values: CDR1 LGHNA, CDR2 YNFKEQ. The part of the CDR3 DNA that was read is TGTGCCAGCAGCCAAGATCCTAGCGGGAGCGTCAATGAG. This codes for CASSQDPSGSVNE. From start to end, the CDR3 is CASSQDPSGSVNEQFF.

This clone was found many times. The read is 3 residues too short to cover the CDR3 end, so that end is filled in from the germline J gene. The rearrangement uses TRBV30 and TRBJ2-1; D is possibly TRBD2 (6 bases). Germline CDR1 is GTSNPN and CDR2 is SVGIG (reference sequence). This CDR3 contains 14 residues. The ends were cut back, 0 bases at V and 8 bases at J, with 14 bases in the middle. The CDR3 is CAWSVLGGVDEQFF. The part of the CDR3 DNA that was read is TGTGCCTGGAGTGTATTAGGAGGGGTCGATGAG.

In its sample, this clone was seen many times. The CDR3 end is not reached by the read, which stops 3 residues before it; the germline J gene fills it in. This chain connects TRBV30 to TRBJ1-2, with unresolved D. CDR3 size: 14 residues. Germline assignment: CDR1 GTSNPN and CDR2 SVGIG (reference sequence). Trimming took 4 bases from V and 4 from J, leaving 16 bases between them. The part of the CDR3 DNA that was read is TGTGCCTGGAACAGAGAAGGTTCTGGCTATGGC. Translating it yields CAWNREGSGYG. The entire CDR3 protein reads CAWNREGSGYGYTF.

The DNA read from the CDR3 is TGTGCCAGTAGTAGTACTAGCTTATACAATGAG. Protein product: CASSSTSLYNE. The whole CDR3 region reads CASSSTSLYNEQFF. The rearrangement joins TRBV19 to TRBJ2-1; possibly TRBD2 for D (6 bases). Sequencing ends 3 residues short of the CDR3 end; the germline J gene provides the rest. The V end was cut by 4 bases, the J end by 4 bases, with 11 bases between. Germline values: CDR1 LNHDA, CDR2 SQIVND (reference sequence). The CDR3 loop spans 14 amino acids.

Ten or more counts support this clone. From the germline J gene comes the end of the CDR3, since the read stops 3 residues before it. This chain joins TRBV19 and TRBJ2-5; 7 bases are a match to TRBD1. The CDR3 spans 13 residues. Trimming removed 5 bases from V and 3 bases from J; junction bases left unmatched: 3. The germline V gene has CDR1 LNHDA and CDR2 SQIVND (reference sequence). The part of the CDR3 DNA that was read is TGTGCCAGTAGTTGGGACAGAGAAGAGACC. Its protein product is CASSWDREET. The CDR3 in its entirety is CASSWDREETQYF.

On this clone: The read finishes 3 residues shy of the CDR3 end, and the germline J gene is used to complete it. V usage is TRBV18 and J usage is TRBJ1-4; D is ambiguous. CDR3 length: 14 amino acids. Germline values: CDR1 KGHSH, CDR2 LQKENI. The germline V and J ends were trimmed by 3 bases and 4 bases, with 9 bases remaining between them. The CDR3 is CASSPGSFNEKLFF. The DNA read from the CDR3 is TGTGCCAGCTCACCGGGCAGCTTTAATGAAAAA.

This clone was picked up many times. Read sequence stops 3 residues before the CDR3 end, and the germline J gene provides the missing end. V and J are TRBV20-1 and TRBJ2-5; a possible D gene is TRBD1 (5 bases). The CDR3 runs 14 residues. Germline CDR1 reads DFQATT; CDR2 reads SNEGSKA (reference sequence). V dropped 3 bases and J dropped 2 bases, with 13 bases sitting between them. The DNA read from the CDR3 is TGCAGTGCTAGGGGGCAGGAACATCAAGAGACC. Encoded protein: CSARGQEHQET. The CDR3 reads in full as CSARGQEHQETQYF.

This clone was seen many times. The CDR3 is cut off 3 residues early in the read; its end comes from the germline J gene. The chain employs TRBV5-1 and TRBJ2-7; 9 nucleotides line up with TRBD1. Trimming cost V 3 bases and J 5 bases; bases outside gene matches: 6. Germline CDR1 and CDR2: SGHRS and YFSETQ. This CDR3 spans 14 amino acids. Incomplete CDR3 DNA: TGCGCCAGCAGCTACGACAGGGGGGGAGACGAG. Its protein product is CASSYDRGGDE. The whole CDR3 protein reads CASSYDRGGDEQYF.

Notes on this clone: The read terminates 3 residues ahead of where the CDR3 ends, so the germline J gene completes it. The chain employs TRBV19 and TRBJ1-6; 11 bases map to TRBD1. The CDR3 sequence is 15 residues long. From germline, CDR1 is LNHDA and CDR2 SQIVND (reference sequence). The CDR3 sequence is CASSIRTGGEGPLHF. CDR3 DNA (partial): TGTGCCAGTAGTATTAGGACAGGGGGCGAAGGCCCC.

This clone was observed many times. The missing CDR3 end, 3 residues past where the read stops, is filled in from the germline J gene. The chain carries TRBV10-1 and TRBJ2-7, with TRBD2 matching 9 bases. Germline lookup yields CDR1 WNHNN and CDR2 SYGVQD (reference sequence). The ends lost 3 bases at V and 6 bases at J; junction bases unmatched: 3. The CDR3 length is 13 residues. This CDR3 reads CASSDLAGSEQYF. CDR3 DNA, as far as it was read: TGCGCCAGCAGTGACCTAGCGGGAAGCGAG.

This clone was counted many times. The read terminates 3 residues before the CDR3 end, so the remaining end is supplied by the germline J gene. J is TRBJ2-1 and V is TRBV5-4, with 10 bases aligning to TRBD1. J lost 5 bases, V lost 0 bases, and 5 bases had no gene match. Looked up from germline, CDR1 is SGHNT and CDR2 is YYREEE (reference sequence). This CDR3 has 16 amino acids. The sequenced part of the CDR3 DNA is TGTGCCAGCAGCTTGGAAACGGGACAGGGGCACAATGAG. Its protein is CASSLETGQGHNE. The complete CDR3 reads CASSLETGQGHNEQFF.

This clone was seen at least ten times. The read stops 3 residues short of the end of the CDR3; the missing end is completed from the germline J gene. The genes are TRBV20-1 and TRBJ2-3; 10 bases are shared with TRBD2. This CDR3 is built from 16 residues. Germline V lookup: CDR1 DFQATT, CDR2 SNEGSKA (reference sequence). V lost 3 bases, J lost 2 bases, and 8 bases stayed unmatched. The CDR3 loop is CSASGTGTSATDTQYF. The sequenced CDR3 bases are TGCAGTGCTAGCGGTACCGGGACTAGCGCCACAGATACG.

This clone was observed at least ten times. The CDR3 loop reads CASSTRLRGTGELFF. The DNA read from the CDR3 is TGCGCCAGCAGCACCCGACTGCGGGGCACCGGGGAG. The chain employs TRBV5-1 and TRBJ2-2; D perhaps matches TRBD2 (6 bases). Read data end 3 residues before the CDR3 end; the end is taken from the germline J gene. The CDR3 spans 15 residues. V was clipped by 4 bases and J by 4 bases, with 14 bases between them. Per the germline V gene, CDR1 is SGHRS and CDR2 is YFSETQ.

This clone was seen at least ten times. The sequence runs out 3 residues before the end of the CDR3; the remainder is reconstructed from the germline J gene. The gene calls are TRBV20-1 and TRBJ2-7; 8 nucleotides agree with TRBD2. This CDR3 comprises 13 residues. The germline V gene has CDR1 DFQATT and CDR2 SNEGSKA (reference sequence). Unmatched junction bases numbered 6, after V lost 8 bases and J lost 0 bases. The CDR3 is CSTGGFSSYEQYF. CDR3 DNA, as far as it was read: TGCAGTACGGGGGGGTTTTCCTCCTACGAG.